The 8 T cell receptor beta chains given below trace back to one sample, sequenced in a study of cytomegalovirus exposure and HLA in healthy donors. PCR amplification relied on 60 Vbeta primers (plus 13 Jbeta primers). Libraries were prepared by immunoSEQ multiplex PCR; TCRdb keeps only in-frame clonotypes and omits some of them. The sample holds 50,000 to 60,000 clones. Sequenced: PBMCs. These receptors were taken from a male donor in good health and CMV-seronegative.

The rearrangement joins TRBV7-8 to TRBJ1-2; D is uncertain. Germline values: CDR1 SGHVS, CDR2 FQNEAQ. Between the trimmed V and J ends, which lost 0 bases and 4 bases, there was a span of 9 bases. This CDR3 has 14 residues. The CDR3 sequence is CASSLARVGYGYTF. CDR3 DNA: TGTGCCAGCAGCTTAGCGCGGGTTGGCTATGGCTACACCTTC.

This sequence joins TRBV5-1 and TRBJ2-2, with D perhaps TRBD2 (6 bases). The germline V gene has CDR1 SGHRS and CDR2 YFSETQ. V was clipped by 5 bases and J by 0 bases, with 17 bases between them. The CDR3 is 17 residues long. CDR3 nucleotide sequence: TGCGCCAGCAGATTTGGGGGGAGACTAGCGAACACCGGGGAGCTGTTTTTT. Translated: CASRFGGRLANTGELFF.

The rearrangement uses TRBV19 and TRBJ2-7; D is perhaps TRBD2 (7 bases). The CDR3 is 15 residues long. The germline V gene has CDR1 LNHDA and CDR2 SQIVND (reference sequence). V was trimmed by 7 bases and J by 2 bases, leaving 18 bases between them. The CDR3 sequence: CASTDQVGGPYEQYF. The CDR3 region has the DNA TGTGCCAGTACCGATCAGGTCGGGGGGCCCTACGAGCAGTACTTC.

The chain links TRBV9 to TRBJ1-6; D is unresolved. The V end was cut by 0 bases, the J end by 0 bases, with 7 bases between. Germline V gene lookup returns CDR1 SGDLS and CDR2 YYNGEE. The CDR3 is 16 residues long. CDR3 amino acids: CASSVGAASYNSPLHF. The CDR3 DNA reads TGTGCCAGCAGCGTAGGGGCAGCCTCCTATAATTCACCCCTCCACTTT. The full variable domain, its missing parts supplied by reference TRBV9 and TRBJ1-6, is DSGVTQTPKHLITATGQRVTLRCSPRSGDLSVYWYQQSLDQGLQFLIQYYNGEERAKGNILERFSAQQFPDLHSELNLSSLELGDSALYFCASSVGAASYNSPLHFGNGTRLTVT.

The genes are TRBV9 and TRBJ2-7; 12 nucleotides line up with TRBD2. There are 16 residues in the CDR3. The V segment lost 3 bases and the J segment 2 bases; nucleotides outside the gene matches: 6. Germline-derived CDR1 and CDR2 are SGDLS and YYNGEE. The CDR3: CASSGSTSGGTYEQYF. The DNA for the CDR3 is TGTGCCAGCAGCGGATCGACTAGCGGGGGAACCTACGAGCAGTACTTC.

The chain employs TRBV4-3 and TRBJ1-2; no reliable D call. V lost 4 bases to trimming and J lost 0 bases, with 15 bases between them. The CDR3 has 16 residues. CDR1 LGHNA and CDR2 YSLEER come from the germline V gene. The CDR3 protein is CASSRNLAVTNYGYTF. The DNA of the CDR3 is TGCGCCAGCAGCCGGAATTTGGCGGTTACTAACTATGGCTACACCTTC.

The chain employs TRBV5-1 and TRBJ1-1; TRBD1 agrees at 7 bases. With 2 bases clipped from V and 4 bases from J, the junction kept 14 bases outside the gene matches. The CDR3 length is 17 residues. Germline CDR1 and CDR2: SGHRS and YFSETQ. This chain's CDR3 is CASSFSEQGRGGTEAFF. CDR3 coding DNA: TGCGCCAGCAGCTTTAGTGAACAGGGGAGAGGTGGCACTGAAGCTTTCTTT. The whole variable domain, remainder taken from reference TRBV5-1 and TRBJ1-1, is KAGVTQTPRYLIKTRGQQVTLSCSPISGHRSVSWYQQTPGQGLQFLFEYFSETQRNKGNFPGRFSGRQFSNSRSEMNVSTLELGDSALYLCASSFSEQGRGGTEAFFGQGTRLTVV.

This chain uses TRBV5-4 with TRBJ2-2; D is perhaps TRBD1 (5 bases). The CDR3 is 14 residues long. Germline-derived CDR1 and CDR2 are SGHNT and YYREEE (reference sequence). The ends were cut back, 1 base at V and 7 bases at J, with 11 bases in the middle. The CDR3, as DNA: TGTGCCAGCAGCTTGAGGGATCAGGGCGGGGAGCTGTTTTTT. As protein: CASSLRDQGGELFF.